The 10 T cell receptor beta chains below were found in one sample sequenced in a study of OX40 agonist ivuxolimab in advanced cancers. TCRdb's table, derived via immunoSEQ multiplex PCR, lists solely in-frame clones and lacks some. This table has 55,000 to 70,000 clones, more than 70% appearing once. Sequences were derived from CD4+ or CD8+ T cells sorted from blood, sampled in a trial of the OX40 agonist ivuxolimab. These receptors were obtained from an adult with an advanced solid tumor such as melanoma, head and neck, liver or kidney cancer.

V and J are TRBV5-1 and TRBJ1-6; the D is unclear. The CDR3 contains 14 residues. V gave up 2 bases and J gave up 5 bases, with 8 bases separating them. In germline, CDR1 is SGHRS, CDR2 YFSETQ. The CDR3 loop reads CASSLRTDNSPLHF. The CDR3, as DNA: TGCGCCAGCAGCTTAAGAACAGATAATTCACCCCTCCACTTT.

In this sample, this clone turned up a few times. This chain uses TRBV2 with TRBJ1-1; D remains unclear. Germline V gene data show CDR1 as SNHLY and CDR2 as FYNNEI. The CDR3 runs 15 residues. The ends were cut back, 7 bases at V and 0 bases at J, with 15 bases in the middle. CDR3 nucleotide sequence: TGTGCCAGCACCCCGGACGGCCTGATGAACACTGAAGCTTTCTTT. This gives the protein CASTPDGLMNTEAFF.

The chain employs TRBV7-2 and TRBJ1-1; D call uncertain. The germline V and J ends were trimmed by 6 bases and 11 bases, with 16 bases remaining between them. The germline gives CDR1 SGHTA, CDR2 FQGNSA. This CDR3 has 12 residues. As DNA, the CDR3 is TGTGCCAGCAGTTCCGTCCTTTCGGGGGCTTTCTTT. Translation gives CASSSVLSGAFF.

The CDR3 protein is CAIGSGLDNEQFF. DNA for the CDR3: TGTGCCATCGGTAGCGGGCTGGACAATGAGCAGTTCTTC. The chain joins TRBV10-3 to TRBJ2-1, with 7 positions matching TRBD2. The CDR3 has 13 residues. The V segment lost 8 bases and the J segment 5 bases; nucleotides outside the gene matches: 6. Germline V gene data show CDR1 as ENHRY and CDR2 as SYGVKD.

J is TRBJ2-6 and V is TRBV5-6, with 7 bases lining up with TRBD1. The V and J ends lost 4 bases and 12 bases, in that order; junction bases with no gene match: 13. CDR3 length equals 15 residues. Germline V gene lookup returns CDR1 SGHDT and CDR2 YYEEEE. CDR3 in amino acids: CASSPFQGVATVLTF. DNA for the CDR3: TGTGCCAGCAGCCCCTTTCAGGGGGTAGCTACCGTCCTGACTTTC.

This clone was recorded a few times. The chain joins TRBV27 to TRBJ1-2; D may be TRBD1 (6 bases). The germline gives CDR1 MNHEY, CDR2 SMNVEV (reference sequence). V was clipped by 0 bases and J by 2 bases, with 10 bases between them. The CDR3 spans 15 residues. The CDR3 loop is CASSLSGRGNYGYTF. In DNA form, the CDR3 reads TGTGCCAGCAGTTTATCGGGCAGGGGCAACTATGGCTACACCTTC.

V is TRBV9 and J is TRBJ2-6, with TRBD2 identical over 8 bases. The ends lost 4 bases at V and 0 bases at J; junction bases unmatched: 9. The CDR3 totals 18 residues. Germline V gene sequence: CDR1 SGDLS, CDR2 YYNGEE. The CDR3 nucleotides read TGTGCCAGCAGCTCCTCGGGAGGGGCAGCCTCTGGGGCCAACGTCCTGACTTTC. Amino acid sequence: CASSSSGGAASGANVLTF.

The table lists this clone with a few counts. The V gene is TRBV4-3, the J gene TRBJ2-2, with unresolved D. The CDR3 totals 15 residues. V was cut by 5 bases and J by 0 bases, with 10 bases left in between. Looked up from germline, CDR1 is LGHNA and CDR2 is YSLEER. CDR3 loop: CASSRSESNTGELFF. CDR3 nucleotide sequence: TGCGCCAGCAGCAGAAGCGAGTCGAACACCGGGGAGCTGTTTTTT.

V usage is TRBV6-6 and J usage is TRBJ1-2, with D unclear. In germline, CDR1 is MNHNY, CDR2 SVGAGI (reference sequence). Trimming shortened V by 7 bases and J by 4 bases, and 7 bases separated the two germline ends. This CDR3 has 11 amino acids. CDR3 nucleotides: TGTGCCAGCACCTCCCCCTATGGCTACACCTTC. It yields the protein CASTSPYGYTF.

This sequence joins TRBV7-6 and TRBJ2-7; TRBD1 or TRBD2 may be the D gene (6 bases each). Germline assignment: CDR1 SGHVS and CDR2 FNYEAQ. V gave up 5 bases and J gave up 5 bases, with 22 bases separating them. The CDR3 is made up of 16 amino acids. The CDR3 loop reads CASSPEWGAAVNEQYF. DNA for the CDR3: TGTGCCAGCAGCCCCGAGTGGGGGGCGGCGGTCAACGAGCAGTACTTC.